This passage covers 29 T cell receptor beta chains from one sample sequenced in a study of cytomegalovirus exposure and HLA in healthy donors (dated by TCRdb to 2016 to 2017). Libraries were constructed by the immunoSEQ multiplex PCR assay. The multiplex PCR relied on a mix of 60 forward primers for TCR Vbeta segments and 13 reverse primers for TCR Jbeta segments. This immuneACCESS table, as held by TCRdb, lists in-frame sequences with V and J called but not all clones. Of the missing ones, under half trace to an unresolved V gene in checked studies; the others have no known cause. This sample lists about 98,000 clones; 75% to 85% were detected once. Roughly 9.7% of the sample belongs to the ten largest clones. The material sequenced was PBMCs. The receptors shown here come from a man aged 18 to 29 in good health and CMV-seropositive.

The chain carries TRBV5-1 and TRBJ2-7; TRBD1 matches 8 bases. The CDR3 is 13 residues long. The V gene end was trimmed by 8 bases and the J gene end by 3 bases; junction bases not matched to a gene: 7. Germline-derived CDR1 and CDR2 are SGHRS and YFSETQ. CDR3 region: CASSSQGDYEQYF. Here the CDR3 DNA reads TGCGCCAGTTCTTCACAGGGGGACTACGAGCAGTACTTC.

The V and J genes are TRBV6-1 and TRBJ1-6; TRBD1 matches at 8 bases. Germline V CDR1 and CDR2: MNHNS, SASEGT. The ends lost 8 bases at V and 8 bases at J; junction bases unmatched: 8. This CDR3 has 14 amino acids. The CDR3 DNA sequence: TGTGCCAGCGGACAGGGAAACGTATATTCACCCCTCCACTTT. Translated: CASGQGNVYSPLHF.

This clone occurred a few times. The chain links TRBV30 to TRBJ1-4; 8 positions agree with TRBD1. V lost 1 base to trimming and J lost 5 bases; unmatched junction nucleotides: 12. This CDR3 is built from 17 residues. Germline lookup yields CDR1 GTSNPN and CDR2 SVGIG (reference sequence). For the CDR3, the DNA is TGTGCCTGGAGTGCTTCAGGGGGCTCTCTTAGAAATGAAAAACTGTTTTTT. Its protein is CAWSASGGSLRNEKLFF.

The genes are TRBV6-1 and TRBJ2-5; 7 bases line up with TRBD1. Germline V lookup: CDR1 MNHNS, CDR2 SASEGT. V trimming: 3 bases; J trimming: 1 base; junction bases outside the gene matches: 5. The length of the CDR3 is 15 residues. CDR3 nucleotides: TGTGCCAGCAGTGACGGGACAGAGATCCAAGAGACCCAGTACTTC. Translation: CASSDGTEIQETQYF.

The gene calls are TRBV19 and TRBJ2-1; TRBD2 matches 11 bases. The CDR3 covers 16 residues. Germline trimming cut 2 bases from V and 7 bases from J; bases unmatched to any gene: 7. Germline values: CDR1 LNHDA, CDR2 SQIVND (reference sequence). The CDR3 here is CASSIFRLAGGNEQFF. CDR3 coding DNA: TGTGCCAGTAGTATATTCCGGCTAGCGGGGGGAAATGAGCAGTTCTTC.

This chain links TRBV15 with TRBJ1-2; TRBD1 is a possible D gene (6 bases). The CDR3 is 13 amino acids. V lost 6 bases and J 7 bases, leaving 15 bases between the germline ends. Germline V lookup: CDR1 LNHNV, CDR2 YYDKDF (reference sequence). The CDR3 is CATSRRDRPGYTF. The CDR3 region has the DNA TGTGCCACCAGTCGTAGAGACAGGCCTGGCTACACCTTC. Together with reference TRBV15 and TRBJ1-2, the CDR3 gives the full variable domain: DAMVIQNPRYQVTQFGKPVTLSCSQTLNHNVMYWYQQKSSQAPKLLFHYYDKDFNNEADTPDNFQSRRPNTSFCFLDIRSPGLGDTAMYLCATSRRDRPGYTFGSGTRLTVV.

The rearrangement uses TRBV28 and TRBJ2-3; 9 bases fit TRBD2. Trimming removed 2 bases from V and 4 bases from J; junction bases left unmatched: 7. The CDR3 runs 16 residues. Per germline, CDR1 MDHEN and CDR2 SYDVKM. The CDR3 region is CASSLTAGGPSDTQYF. For the CDR3, the DNA is TGTGCCAGCAGTTTAACCGCGGGGGGGCCGTCAGATACGCAGTATTTT.

Only a few counts were recorded for this clone. The genes are TRBV28 and TRBJ2-7, with 11 positions matching TRBD1. CDR3 size: 14 residues. V shed 7 bases and J 0 bases; nucleotides not matched to a gene: 2. Germline CDR1 reads MDHEN; CDR2 reads SYDVKM. CDR3 residues: CASIGTGGSYEQYF. The DNA of the CDR3 is TGTGCCAGCATCGGGACAGGGGGCTCCTACGAGCAGTACTTC.

The J gene is TRBJ2-6, the V gene TRBV7-9; TRBD2 matches at 7 bases. V lost 4 bases, J lost 2 bases, and 5 bases stayed unmatched. CDR3 length equals 16 residues. Germline V gene sequence: CDR1 SEHNR, CDR2 FQNEAQ (reference sequence). Written as DNA, the CDR3 is TGTGCCAGCAGCTGGCGGGGGTCCCCTGGGGCCAACGTCCTGACTTTC. As protein: CASSWRGSPGANVLTF.

Of note for this clone: At one end the junction does not follow the germline gene, possibly because of a read error. The rearrangement joins TRBV7-9 to TRBJ2-3; 11 positions match TRBD2. The CDR3 contains 15 residues. The germline V gene encodes CDR1 SEHNR and CDR2 FQNEAQ (reference sequence). The CDR3 loop reads CASSVAGGHGDTQYF. CDR3 DNA: TGTGCCAGCAGCGTAGCGGGGGGGCACGGAGATACGCAGTATTTT.

For the CDR3, the DNA is TGTGCCAGCAGCTTGGACAGGGGAACCACACTTAAGCCCCAGCATTTT. It translates to CASSLDRGTTLKPQHF. The gene calls are TRBV2 and TRBJ1-5; 9 nucleotides align to TRBD1. Trimming removed 6 bases from V and 8 bases from J; junction bases left unmatched: 14. The CDR3 runs 16 residues. Germline V gene data show CDR1 as SNHLY and CDR2 as FYNNEI.

The V and J genes are TRBV2 and TRBJ1-6, with D perhaps matching TRBD1 (6 bases). The CDR3 runs to 13 residues. Trimming stripped 8 bases from V and 10 bases from J, with 15 bases between. Germline V lookup: CDR1 SNHLY, CDR2 FYNNEI. The CDR3 spells CASGDTRNSPLHF. The CDR3 DNA reads as TGTGCCAGCGGGGACACGAGGAACTCACCCCTCCACTTT.

The chain employs TRBV27 and TRBJ1-6; D is ambiguous. Trimming took 1 base from V and 8 from J, leaving 12 bases between them. This CDR3 spans 15 amino acids. Germline V gene data show CDR1 as MNHEY and CDR2 as SMNVEV (reference sequence). CDR3 protein: CASSLFTGLDSPLHF. The CDR3 nucleotides read TGTGCCAGCAGTTTATTTACCGGGTTGGATTCACCCCTCCACTTT.

The genes are TRBV11-2 and TRBJ1-1, with 8 bases matching TRBD1. Trimming at V came to 8 bases and at J to 1 base, leaving 6 bases not matched to a gene. The length of the CDR3 is 14 residues. CDR1 and CDR2 from the germline V gene are SGHAT and FQNNGV. CDR3 DNA sequence: TGTGCCAGCGACCGGACAGGGCGGAACACTGAAGCTTTCTTT. Protein: CASDRTGRNTEAFF.

This sequence joins TRBV7-9 and TRBJ2-1; D is unresolved. The germline gives CDR1 SEHNR, CDR2 FQNEAQ (reference sequence). The V end lost 4 bases, the J end lost 11 bases, and 24 bases lay between the germline ends. The CDR3 extends over 16 amino acids. In DNA, the CDR3 is TGTGCCAGCAGCTCGACACCAGGTAGTAATAATGATAAGCAGTTCTTC. It yields the protein CASSSTPGSNNDKQFF.

The V and J genes are TRBV5-4 and TRBJ1-4; the match to TRBD1 covers 7 bases. Germline V gene sequence: CDR1 SGHNT, CDR2 YYREEE (reference sequence). Trimming at V came to 3 bases and at J to 8 bases, leaving 10 bases not matched to a gene. The CDR3 consists of 15 residues. The CDR3 region is CASSSSGTVGEKLFF. DNA for the CDR3: TGTGCCAGCAGCTCCTCCGGGACAGTGGGGGAAAAACTGTTTTTT.

This rearrangement joins TRBV2 to TRBJ1-2, with 10 positions matching TRBD1. The germline V gene has CDR1 SNHLY and CDR2 FYNNEI. CDR3 length: 14 residues. The J segment lost 3 bases and the V segment lost 6 bases, leaving 4 bases of the junction unmatched. The CDR3 DNA sequence: TGTGCCAGCAGGGGGACAGGGGTGCACTATGGCTACACCTTC. Translation gives CASRGTGVHYGYTF.

The rearrangement links TRBV2 to TRBJ2-6, with 9 bases identical to TRBD1. The CDR3 totals 16 residues. Germline V gene sequence: CDR1 SNHLY, CDR2 FYNNEI. Unmatched junction bases numbered 6, after V lost 4 bases and J lost 5 bases. CDR3 coding DNA: TGTGCCAGCAGTGGGGGGGGACAGGGTCGGGCCAACGTCCTGACTTTC. Its protein product is CASSGGGQGRANVLTF.

CDR3 amino acids: CASSETGASYEQYF. CDR3 coding DNA: TGTGCCAGCAGCGAAACAGGGGCCTCCTACGAGCAGTACTTC. The J gene is TRBJ2-7, the V gene TRBV7-8; 7 bases are a match to TRBD1. Per germline, CDR1 SGHVS and CDR2 FQNEAQ. J lost 0 bases, V lost 5 bases, and 4 bases had no gene match. The CDR3 is made up of 14 amino acids.

Here the CDR3 reads CASSATTGTYEQYF. In DNA, the CDR3 is TGTGCCAGCAGTGCTACGACAGGGACCTACGAGCAGTACTTC. The chain combines TRBV6-5 with TRBJ2-7; 7 bases align to TRBD1. Germline assignment: CDR1 MNHEY and CDR2 SVGAGI. The trim removed 5 bases at V and 2 bases at J, leaving 6 bases unmatched. This CDR3 has 14 amino acids.

The rearrangement uses TRBV6-6 and TRBJ2-5; TRBD1 matches at 7 bases. With 0 bases clipped from V and 4 bases from J, the junction kept 5 bases outside the gene matches. CDR3 size: 15 residues. Germline V gives CDR1 MNHNY, CDR2 SVGAGI (reference sequence). CDR3 DNA: TGTGCCAGCAGTTACTCGACAGGGAAGGGAGAGACCCAGTACTTC. This codes for CASSYSTGKGETQYF.

The chain links TRBV6-1 to TRBJ1-1; TRBD1 is a possible D gene (6 bases). Germline V gives CDR1 MNHNS, CDR2 SASEGT. The V end was cut by 6 bases, the J end by 3 bases, with 14 bases between. The CDR3 contains 14 residues. The CDR3 protein is CASSLQGLDTEAFF. The CDR3 DNA reads as TGTGCCAGCAGCCTACAGGGTCTGGACACTGAAGCTTTCTTT.

The chain has TRBV6-1 and TRBJ2-6; D remains ambiguous. Trimming took 7 bases from V and 0 from J, leaving 7 bases between them. CDR3 size: 14 residues. Germline loops: CDR1 MNHNS, CDR2 SASEGT. The CDR3 DNA follows: TGTGCCAGCATAAGCCTCTCTGGGGCCAACGTCCTGACTTTC. Translation: CASISLSGANVLTF.

The V and J genes are TRBV28 and TRBJ1-5; TRBD1 matches at 10 bases. Trimming removed 8 bases from V and 0 bases from J; junction bases left unmatched: 13. The CDR3 has 18 residues. The V gene's germline CDR1 is MDHEN and CDR2 SYDVKM. The CDR3 coding sequence is TGTGCCAGCCTATCCCGGGACAGGGGAACCTATAGCAATCAGCCCCAGCATTTT. Translating gives CASLSRDRGTYSNQPQHF. The full variable domain, its missing parts supplied by reference TRBV28 and TRBJ1-5, is DVKVTQSSRYLVKRTGEKVFLECVQDMDHENMFWYRQDPGLGLRLIYFSYDVKMKEKGDIPEGYSVSREKKERFSLILESASTNQTSMYLCASLSRDRGTYSNQPQHFGDGTRLSIL.

This clone occurred a few times. The chain links TRBV10-1 to TRBJ1-1; 8 positions match TRBD1. The trim removed 3 bases at V and 7 bases at J, leaving 4 bases unmatched. Germline V gene data show CDR1 as WNHNN and CDR2 as SYGVQD (reference sequence). The CDR3 length is 13 residues. The CDR3 reads CASSDSGQVEAFF. The CDR3, as DNA: TGCGCCAGCAGTGACTCGGGACAGGTTGAAGCTTTCTTT.

The J gene is TRBJ1-5, the V gene TRBV4-2, with unresolved D. Germline-derived CDR1 and CDR2 are LGHNA and YNFKEQ. Trimming left V 1 base short and J 5 bases short, with 18 bases between. The length of the CDR3 is 17 residues. CDR3: CASSQADTRVVDQPQHF. Here the CDR3 DNA reads TGTGCCAGCAGCCAAGCAGATACGAGGGTCGTCGATCAGCCCCAGCATTTT.

The genes are TRBV2 and TRBJ2-7, with 7 bases identical to TRBD1. Losses at the gene ends were 4 bases for V and 6 bases for J; bases not matched to a gene: 9. The CDR3 is 14 amino acids. Germline lookup yields CDR1 SNHLY and CDR2 FYNNEI. The CDR3 protein is CASSVVRGMGEQYF. CDR3 nucleotides: TGTGCCAGCAGTGTGGTCAGGGGGATGGGCGAGCAGTACTTC.

This rearrangement joins TRBV9 to TRBJ1-1, with unresolved D. V gave up 3 bases and J gave up 1 base, with 19 bases separating them. CDR1 SGDLS and CDR2 YYNGEE come from the germline V gene. The length of the CDR3 is 17 residues. The CDR3, as DNA: TGTGCCAGCAGCGCCCCCCCGCCCGCCGGTGGGAACACTGAAGCTTTCTTT. Translating it yields CASSAPPPAGGNTEAFF.

This clone was found a few times. The gene calls are TRBV5-4 and TRBJ2-1; tentatively, D is TRBD2 (6 bases). Trimming stripped 1 base from V and 8 bases from J, with 10 bases between. In germline, CDR1 is SGHNT, CDR2 YYREEE (reference sequence). The CDR3 spans 13 residues. CDR3 sequence reads: CASSLTSLDEQFF. As DNA, the CDR3 is TGTGCCAGCAGCTTGACTAGCCTCGATGAGCAGTTCTTC.